The 21 T cell receptor beta chains listed next were all sequenced from one sample in a study of cytomegalovirus exposure and HLA in healthy donors. 13 Jbeta primers and 60 Vbeta primers were used for the PCR. Sequenced by immunoSEQ multiplex PCR; TCRdb stores in-frame clones only, minus some. The table has 80,000 or so clones, roughly 74% seen once. The sequencing input was PBMCs. The receptor source for this set is a man aged 40-49 years in good health and CMV-seronegative.

Turning to this clone: At one of its ends the junction is not consistent with the germline gene, which may arise from a read error. V usage is TRBV7-9 and J usage is TRBJ1-3; no definite D call. The CDR3 is 16 residues long. Germline V gene lookup returns CDR1 SEHNR and CDR2 FQNEAQ (reference sequence). In nucleotides, the CDR3 is TGTTCCAGCAGCACTTATCGACGACACTCTGGAAACACCATATATTTT. The encoded protein is CSSSTYRRHSGNTIYF.

The rearrangement joins TRBV6-1 to TRBJ1-2, with D perhaps matching TRBD1 (6 bases). CDR1 is MNHNS and CDR2 is SASEGT in the germline V gene. Trimming stripped 6 bases from V and 2 bases from J, with 13 bases between. The CDR3 is 14 amino acids. For the CDR3, the DNA is TGTGCCAGCAGAGGAACAGGGACGAACTATGGCTACACCTTC. It encodes CASRGTGTNYGYTF.

The CDR3 DNA reads as TGTGCCAGCATCCTTATGGGCAGTTATAGCAATCAGCCCCAGCATTTT. This gives the protein CASILMGSYSNQPQHF. The chain couples TRBV7-2 to TRBJ1-5; D unresolved. Trimming shortened V by 7 bases and J by 0 bases, and 16 bases separated the two germline ends. This CDR3 is 16 amino acids long. CDR1 SGHTA and CDR2 FQGNSA come from the germline V gene.

The chain is built from TRBV5-1 and TRBJ2-5, with 14 bases lining up with TRBD2. The tail of the sequence fits TRBJ2-7 better, so the J call may be wrong. The CDR3 spans 18 residues. Germline CDR1 reads SGHRS; CDR2 reads YFSETQ. The CDR3 DNA sequence: TGCGCCAGCAGCTTGGGGTCCGGACTAGCGGGGGGTTCCTACGAGCAGTACTTC. Residues: CASSLGSGLAGGSYEQYF.

The genes are TRBV5-1 and TRBJ1-1; perhaps TRBD1 as D (5 bases). Germline V gene sequence: CDR1 SGHRS, CDR2 YFSETQ. The CDR3 totals 15 residues. Deletions cut 1 base from V and 1 base from J, with 11 bases between. The CDR3 sequence is CASSLSPTGNTEAFF. The CDR3 coding sequence is TGCGCCAGCAGCTTGTCCCCCACAGGGAACACTGAAGCTTTCTTT. Using reference TRBV5-1 and TRBJ1-1 for the parts outside the CDR3, the full variable domain is KAGVTQTPRYLIKTRGQQVTLSCSPISGHRSVSWYQQTPGQGLQFLFEYFSETQRNKGNFPGRFSGRQFSNSRSEMNVSTLELGDSALYLCASSLSPTGNTEAFFGQGTRLTVV.

This chain links TRBV7-2 with TRBJ1-2; the D is unclear. Trimming removed 2 bases from V and 7 bases from J, with 8 bases in between. The CDR3 consists of 12 residues. Germline CDR1 and CDR2: SGHTA and FQGNSA. DNA for the CDR3: TGTGCCAGCAGCTTATATGGGAGTGGCTACACCTTC. Translating it yields CASSLYGSGYTF.

The V call is TRBV28, the J call TRBJ1-3, with a tentative D call TRBD1 (6 bases). Germline V gives CDR1 MDHEN, CDR2 SYDVKM. The CDR3 has 12 amino acids. The V gene lost 11 bases and the J gene lost 0 bases, with 8 bases spanning the gap. This CDR3 reads CAGGASGNTIYF. CDR3 nucleotides: TGTGCCGGGGGCGCCTCTGGAAACACCATATATTTT.

The chain carries TRBV12-5 and TRBJ1-5; 9 bases are a match to TRBD1. CDR1 and CDR2 from the germline V gene are LGHNT and FRNRAP. V lost 3 bases and J lost 1; bases outside the gene matches: 19. The CDR3 has 21 residues. This CDR3 reads CASGFFSGTGTTYESNQPQHF. The DNA of the CDR3 is TGTGCTAGTGGTTTTTTCTCCGGGACAGGGACGACTTATGAGAGCAATCAGCCCCAGCATTTT. The whole variable domain, filled in from reference TRBV12-5 and TRBJ1-5, reads DARVTQTPRHKVTEMGQEVTMRCQPILGHNTVFWYRQTMMQGLELLAYFRNRAPLDDSGMPKDRFSAEMPDATLATLKIQPSEPRDSAVYFCASGFFSGTGTTYESNQPQHFGDGTRLSIL.

The chain recombines TRBV7-9 with TRBJ2-5; D remains unclear. V lost 8 bases and J 2 bases, leaving 18 bases between the germline ends. This CDR3 region has 15 residues. Germline values: CDR1 SEHNR, CDR2 FQNEAQ (reference sequence). The CDR3 reads CASLVMGDGQETQYF. In DNA, the CDR3 is TGTGCCAGCCTGGTCATGGGCGACGGTCAAGAGACCCAGTACTTC.

This clone was seen a handful of times. V is TRBV4-3 and J is TRBJ2-1; a weak D match, TRBD1 (6 bases). Germline lookup yields CDR1 LGHNA and CDR2 YSLEER. The CDR3 sequence is 15 residues long. V was shortened by 5 bases and J by 10 bases, with 21 bases between the two germline ends. The DNA of the CDR3 is TGCGCCAGCAGCACGGGGCAGGGGCTATCCGGCGAGCAGTTCTTC. Translation: CASSTGQGLSGEQFF.

This clone has just a few counts. This chain links TRBV4-3 with TRBJ1-1; a possible D gene is TRBD1 (5 bases). CDR1 LGHNA and CDR2 YSLEER come from the germline V gene. There are 17 residues in the CDR3. Trimming removed 4 bases at V and 1 base at J, with 19 bases between. The CDR3 here is CASSPSIGWTTNTEAFF. The CDR3 DNA follows: TGCGCCAGCAGCCCATCGATTGGTTGGACAACGAACACTGAAGCTTTCTTT.

V and J are TRBV7-9 and TRBJ2-2; 8 positions match TRBD1. The germline V gene encodes CDR1 SEHNR and CDR2 FQNEAQ (reference sequence). The CDR3 sequence is 17 residues long. The junction had 14 bases not matched to a gene; V was cut back by 9 bases and J by 2 bases. The CDR3 loop is CARGTGPGGLNTGELFF. CDR3 DNA sequence: TGTGCCAGAGGGACAGGTCCTGGGGGTCTTAACACCGGGGAGCTGTTTTTT.

The V call is TRBV5-4, the J call TRBJ2-2; 9 nucleotides match TRBD2. Germline V gene sequence: CDR1 SGHNT, CDR2 YYREEE (reference sequence). The CDR3 loop spans 19 amino acids. With V trimmed by 1 base and J by 3 bases, 13 bases remained unmatched. The CDR3 nucleotides are TGTGCCAGCAGCTTGCGGCTAGCGGGGCTGGGATCGGACACCGGGGAGCTGTTTTTT. Its protein is CASSLRLAGLGSDTGELFF.

The chain employs TRBV5-1 and TRBJ1-2; 12 bases match TRBD1. The CDR3 consists of 17 residues. The V gene end was trimmed by 4 bases and the J gene end by 8 bases; junction bases not matched to a gene: 15. The germline CDR1 and CDR2 sequences are SGHRS and YFSETQ. DNA for the CDR3: TGCGCCAGCAGCGATGGGACAGGGGGCTATCGTAGGGGAGGCTACACCTTC. Encoded protein: CASSDGTGGYRRGGYTF.

J is TRBJ1-2 and V is TRBV6-6; the match to TRBD1 covers 7 bases. Losses at the gene ends were 7 bases for V and 2 bases for J; bases not matched to a gene: 4. This CDR3 has 13 amino acids. CDR1 and CDR2 from the germline V gene are MNHNY and SVGAGI (reference sequence). DNA for the CDR3: TGTGCCAGCATCCCAGGGGGAAACTATGGCTACACCTTC. Translating it yields CASIPGGNYGYTF.

J is TRBJ2-5 and V is TRBV6-1; D possibly corresponds to TRBD1 (6 bases). The J call is in doubt because the DNA end fits TRBJ2-7 better. The CDR3 runs to 14 residues. Germline V lookup: CDR1 MNHNS, CDR2 SASEGT. DNA of the CDR3: TGTGCCAGCAGTGAGGGACACCACTCCTACGAGCAGTACTTC. It encodes CASSEGHHSYEQYF.

The genes are TRBV9 and TRBJ2-5; 9 positions agree with TRBD2. The CDR3 totals 14 residues. V lost 4 bases to trimming and J lost 5 bases; unmatched junction nucleotides: 6. Germline V gene sequence: CDR1 SGDLS, CDR2 YYNGEE. In nucleotides, the CDR3 is TGTGCCAGCAGCCCCCGGACTAGCGCGGAGACCCAGTACTTC. Its translation is CASSPRTSAETQYF. Variable domain in full (rest from reference TRBV9 and TRBJ2-5): DSGVTQTPKHLITATGQRVTLRCSPRSGDLSVYWYQQSLDQGLQFLIQYYNGEERAKGNILERFSAQQFPDLHSELNLSSLELGDSALYFCASSPRTSAETQYFGPGTRLLVL.

This clone was seen only a few times. J is TRBJ1-3 and V is TRBV5-4; possibly TRBD1 for D (6 bases). Trimming stripped 2 bases from V and 8 bases from J, with 14 bases between. Germline CDR1 and CDR2: SGHNT and YYREEE (reference sequence). This CDR3 comprises 14 residues. The CDR3: CASSLGGKGHTIYF. As DNA, the CDR3 is TGTGCCAGCAGCTTAGGGGGAAAGGGGCACACCATATATTTT.

This sequence joins TRBV6-1 and TRBJ1-5; D remains unclear. Germline CDR1 is MNHNS and CDR2 is SASEGT. Trimming shortened V by 6 bases and J by 0 bases, and 9 bases separated the two germline ends. The CDR3 totals 14 residues. DNA for the CDR3: TGTGCCAGCAGAGCTGCGTATAGCAATCAGCCCCAGCATTTT. Translation gives CASRAAYSNQPQHF.

The rearrangement links TRBV28 to TRBJ2-3; 8 bases match TRBD2. In germline, CDR1 is MDHEN, CDR2 SYDVKM. The CDR3 runs 15 residues. Trimming took 3 bases from V and 2 from J; bases not matched to a gene: 4. The CDR3 here is CASSFGGGYTDTQYF. Written as DNA, the CDR3 is TGTGCCAGCAGTTTTGGCGGGGGGTACACAGATACGCAGTATTTT.

The J gene is TRBJ1-2, the V gene TRBV4-2; no firm D call. Per the germline V gene, CDR1 is LGHNA and CDR2 is YNFKEQ. Trimming removed 6 bases at V and 4 bases at J, with 21 bases between. The CDR3 runs to 16 residues. The CDR3 spells CASSQDALASLYGYTF. The DNA of the CDR3 is TGTGCCAGCAGTCAGGATGCCCTGGCCTCGCTCTATGGCTACACCTTC.